Below are 22 T cell receptor beta chains sequenced from a single sample in a study of blood T cell repertoires in COVID-19. The repertoire was sequenced with immunoSEQ multiplex PCR; TCRdb's copy has only in-frame clones and lacks some. The data hold 100,000 to 110,000 clones, with roughly nine tenths observed a single time. Material: peripheral blood. The receptor set was obtained from a middle-aged man with active COVID-19.

The J gene is TRBJ1-2, the V gene TRBV18; 8 nucleotides line up with TRBD1. V lost 4 bases, J lost 7 bases, and 11 bases stayed unmatched. CDR1 is KGHSH, CDR2 LQKENI, per germline. This CDR3 is 15 amino acids long. The CDR3 coding sequence is TGTGCCAGCTCACTACAGACAGGGGTAAGGTCTGGCTACACCTTC. It specifies CASSLQTGVRSGYTF.

In nucleotides, the CDR3 is TGTGCCAGCAGTGAATCCAACAGGGGGCGCGACTATGGCTACACCTTC. The encoded protein is CASSESNRGRDYGYTF. V usage is TRBV6-1 and J usage is TRBJ1-2; 9 bases agree with TRBD1. The CDR3 sequence is 16 residues long. Germline V gene lookup returns CDR1 MNHNS and CDR2 SASEGT. V lost 2 bases, J lost 3 bases, and 7 bases stayed unmatched.

This clone was seen once. The chain links TRBV4-1 to TRBJ1-1; no firm D call. Deletions cut 0 bases from V and 4 bases from J, with 9 bases between. Germline V lookup: CDR1 MGHRA, CDR2 YSYEKL. CDR3 length: 14 amino acids. The DNA for the CDR3 is TGCGCCAGCAGCCAAGAAGAGATCGTCACTGAAGCTTTCTTT. This codes for CASSQEEIVTEAFF.

The V gene is TRBV19, the J gene TRBJ2-1; 7 bases align to TRBD1. CDR3 size: 13 residues. CDR1 and CDR2 (germline): LNHDA, SQIVND (reference sequence). With 6 bases clipped from V and 7 bases from J, the junction kept 6 bases outside the gene matches. The CDR3 protein is CASSHRGGNEQFF. CDR3 sequence (DNA): TGTGCCAGTAGCCACAGGGGTGGGAATGAGCAGTTCTTC.

This clone appeared a single time. This chain connects TRBV11-2 to TRBJ2-1; D is perhaps TRBD1 (6 bases). Germline V CDR1 and CDR2: SGHAT, FQNNGV. The CDR3 extends over 15 amino acids. Trimming stripped 5 bases from V and 5 bases from J, with 16 bases between. The CDR3 region has the DNA TGTGCCAGCAGCCTAAACCCAACAGGGAACAATGAGCAGTTCTTC. Protein: CASSLNPTGNNEQFF.

The rearrangement links TRBV29-1 to TRBJ1-1, with 8 bases aligning to TRBD1. The CDR3 is 15 amino acids. CDR1 and CDR2 from the germline V gene are SQVTM and ANQGSEA. V lost 4 bases to trimming and J lost 7 bases; unmatched junction nucleotides: 14. In DNA, the CDR3 is TGCAGCGTTGTAAACAGGGGGGCATTGAGTAATGAAGCTTTCTTT. Translated: CSVVNRGALSNEAFF.

The rearrangement links TRBV11-2 to TRBJ2-3; TRBD2 is a possible D gene (5 bases). The CDR3 spans 14 residues. Germline V gene sequence: CDR1 SGHAT, CDR2 FQNNGV. Trimming stripped 1 base from V and 2 bases from J, with 7 bases between. The CDR3 here is CASSLGLATDTQYF. The CDR3 bases are TGTGCCAGCAGCTTAGGGCTAGCCACAGATACGCAGTATTTT.

This chain links TRBV5-1 with TRBJ2-1; 9 bases match TRBD2. The germline CDR1 and CDR2 sequences are SGHRS and YFSETQ. The CDR3 extends over 15 amino acids. The V gene end was trimmed by 4 bases and the J gene end by 8 bases; junction bases not matched to a gene: 10. The CDR3 reads CASSPEGGRADEQFF. CDR3 coding DNA: TGCGCCAGCAGCCCGGAGGGCGGGAGGGCCGATGAGCAGTTCTTC.

The V call is TRBV20-1, the J call TRBJ1-2; TRBD1 might be the D (5 bases). The V end was cut by 3 bases, the J end by 7 bases, with 9 bases between. This CDR3 contains 11 residues. CDR1 is DFQATT and CDR2 is SNEGSKA in the germline V gene (reference sequence). CDR3 nucleotides: TGCAGTGCTAGGCGGGACTCTGGCTACACCTTC. This gives the protein CSARRDSGYTF.

The chain has TRBV5-1 and TRBJ2-1; maybe TRBD2 (7 bases). The CDR3 is 15 residues long. The V end lost 7 bases, the J end lost 4 bases, and 18 bases lay between the germline ends. Germline CDR1 is SGHRS and CDR2 is YFSETQ. CDR3 bases: TGCGCCAGCGGGGAGGGCGGGGGCGTGTACAATGAGCAGTTCTTC. It codes for CASGEGGGVYNEQFF.

CDR3 nucleotides: TGCGCCAGCAGCCAAGCAACGGGACAGGGGATGTCCGGGGAGCTGTTTTTT. The encoded protein is CASSQATGQGMSGELFF. This sequence joins TRBV4-1 and TRBJ2-2, with 10 bases aligning to TRBD1. V shed 1 base, J shed 6 bases, and the junction held 8 bases outside the gene matches. Per the germline V gene, CDR1 is MGHRA and CDR2 is YSYEKL. This CDR3 region has 17 residues.

The V call is TRBV21-1, the J call TRBJ2-5; TRBD2 reflects the table's D call only, with no check against the DNA. TRBV21-1 is a known pseudogene. This CDR3 spans 19 amino acids. For the CDR3, the DNA is TGTGCCAGCAGCCCAGGAGGTTGGCGGGCTAGCGGATCACAAGAGACCCAGTACTTC. This encodes CASSPGGWRASGSQETQYF.

The chain is built from TRBV9 and TRBJ1-2; D gene ambiguous. The CDR3 loop spans 12 amino acids. Trimming took 0 bases from V and 5 from J, leaving 5 bases between them. Per germline, CDR1 SGDLS and CDR2 YYNGEE. DNA for the CDR3: TGTGCCAGCAGCGTAGGAGGATATGGCTACACCTTC. This sequence encodes CASSVGGYGYTF.

V usage is TRBV18 and J usage is TRBJ1-1; D is possibly TRBD1 (5 bases). Trimming removed 4 bases at V and 0 bases at J, with 12 bases between. The CDR3 sequence is 15 residues long. The V gene's germline CDR1 is KGHSH and CDR2 LQKENI. CDR3 sequence reads: CASSQTGTLNTEAFF. DNA of the CDR3: TGTGCCAGCTCACAAACAGGAACTCTGAACACTGAAGCTTTCTTT.

V usage is TRBV5-1 and J usage is TRBJ2-2; D not certain. The CDR3 is 16 amino acids. Germline-derived CDR1 and CDR2 are SGHRS and YFSETQ. V was clipped by 0 bases and J by 2 bases, with 11 bases between them. The CDR3 coding sequence is TGCGCCAGCAGCTTGGTTTTACAACCTAACACCGGGGAGCTGTTTTTT. Translating it yields CASSLVLQPNTGELFF. The whole variable domain, filled in from reference TRBV5-1 and TRBJ2-2, reads KAGVTQTPRYLIKTRGQQVTLSCSPISGHRSVSWYQQTPGQGLQFLFEYFSETQRNKGNFPGRFSGRQFSNSRSEMNVSTLELGDSALYLCASSLVLQPNTGELFFGEGSRLTVL.

In the case of this clone: At one end the junction does not follow the germline gene, possibly because of a read error. Within the sample, other DNA sequences also encode this same CDR3. The chain uses TRBV6-1 and TRBJ2-7, with 9 bases fitting TRBD1. Germline V gives CDR1 MNHNS, CDR2 SASEGT. CDR3 size: 16 residues. CDR3 sequence: CASSVAGTGNSYEQYF. The CDR3 DNA reads as TGTGCCAGCAGTGTGGCTGGGACAGGGAACTCCTACGAGCAATACTTC.

The chain uses TRBV9 and TRBJ1-2; TRBD1 is a possible D gene (6 bases). The V gene's germline CDR1 is SGDLS and CDR2 YYNGEE. With 1 base removed from V and 0 bases from J, the gap between germline ends came to 10 bases. The CDR3 spans 15 residues. CDR3 in amino acids: CASSVQGLANYGYTF. The CDR3 DNA reads as TGTGCCAGCAGCGTACAGGGGCTAGCTAACTATGGCTACACCTTC.

V gene TRBV19 combines with J gene TRBJ2-1, with D possibly being TRBD1 (6 bases). CDR1 LNHDA and CDR2 SQIVND come from the germline V gene (reference sequence). The V gene lost 8 bases and the J gene lost 0 bases, with 8 bases spanning the gap. The CDR3 has 13 amino acids. The CDR3 coding sequence is TGTGCCAGTGGACAGAGCTCCTACAATGAGCAGTTCTTC. This gives the protein CASGQSSYNEQFF.

The rearrangement uses TRBV5-1 and TRBJ2-5; TRBD2 might be the D (6 bases). Germline-derived CDR1 and CDR2 are SGHRS and YFSETQ. The CDR3 contains 13 residues. V was shortened by 2 bases and J by 5 bases, with 10 bases between the two germline ends. The chain's CDR3 is CASSFVRGETQYF. CDR3 nucleotide sequence: TGCGCCAGCAGCTTCGTACGGGGGGAGACCCAGTACTTC.

The chain employs TRBV21-1 and TRBJ2-3; the D segment call TRBD2 is taken from the table without a DNA check. TRBV21-1 is a pseudogene segment. CDR3 length: 11 amino acids. The CDR3 spells CASWTRDTQYF. In DNA form, the CDR3 reads TGTGCCAGCTGGACTAGGGATACGCAGTATTTT.

The rearrangement links TRBV5-4 to TRBJ2-7, with unresolved D. V gave up 0 bases and J gave up 3 bases, with 10 bases separating them. CDR1 is SGHNT and CDR2 is YYREEE in the germline V gene (reference sequence). This CDR3 is built from 14 residues. The CDR3: CASSLVGQDYEQYF. The DNA for the CDR3 is TGTGCCAGCAGCTTGGTGGGTCAGGACTACGAGCAGTACTTC.

J is TRBJ2-6 and V is TRBV6-1; possible D gene TRBD1, 5 bases. Germline V lookup: CDR1 MNHNS, CDR2 SASEGT. Trimming shortened V by 2 bases and J by 1 base, and 12 bases separated the two germline ends. The CDR3 is made up of 17 amino acids. This CDR3 is CASSERGAPSGANVLTF. The CDR3 DNA reads as TGTGCCAGCAGTGAAAGGGGCGCTCCGTCTGGGGCCAACGTCCTGACTTTC.